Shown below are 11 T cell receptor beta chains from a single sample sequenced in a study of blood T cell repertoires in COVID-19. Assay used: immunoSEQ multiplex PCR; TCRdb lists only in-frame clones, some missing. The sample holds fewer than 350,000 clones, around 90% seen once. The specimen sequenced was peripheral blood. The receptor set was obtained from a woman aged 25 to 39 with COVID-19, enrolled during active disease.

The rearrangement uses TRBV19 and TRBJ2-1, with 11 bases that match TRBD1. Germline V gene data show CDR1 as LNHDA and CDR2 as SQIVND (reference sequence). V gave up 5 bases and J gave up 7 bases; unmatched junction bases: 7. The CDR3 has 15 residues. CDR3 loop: CASSLGTGGINEQFF. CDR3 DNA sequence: TGTGCCAGTAGTCTTGGGACAGGGGGGATAAATGAGCAGTTCTTC.

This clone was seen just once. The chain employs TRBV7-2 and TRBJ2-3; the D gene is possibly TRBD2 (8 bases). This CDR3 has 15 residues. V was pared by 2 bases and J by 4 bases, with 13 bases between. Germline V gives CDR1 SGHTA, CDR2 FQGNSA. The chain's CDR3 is CASSLSSGTADTQYF. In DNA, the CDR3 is TGTGCCAGCAGCTTAAGTAGCGGGACAGCAGATACGCAGTATTTT. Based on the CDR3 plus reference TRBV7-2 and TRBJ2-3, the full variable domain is GAGVSQSPSNKVTEKGKDVELRCDPISGHTALYWYRQSLGQGLEFLIYFQGNSAPDKSGLPSDRFSAERTGGSVSTLTIQRTQQEDSAVYLCASSLSSGTADTQYFGPGTRLTVL.

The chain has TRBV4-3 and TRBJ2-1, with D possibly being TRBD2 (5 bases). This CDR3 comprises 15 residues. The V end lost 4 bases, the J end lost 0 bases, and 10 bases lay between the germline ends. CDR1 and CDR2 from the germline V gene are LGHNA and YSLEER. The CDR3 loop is CASSPEGSSYNEQFF. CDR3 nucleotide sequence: TGCGCCAGCAGCCCCGAGGGAAGCTCCTACAATGAGCAGTTCTTC.

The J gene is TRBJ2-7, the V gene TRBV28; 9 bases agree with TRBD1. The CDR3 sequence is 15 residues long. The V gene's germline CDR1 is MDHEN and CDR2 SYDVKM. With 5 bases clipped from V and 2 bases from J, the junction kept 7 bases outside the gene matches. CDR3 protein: CASSRGQGIPYEQYF. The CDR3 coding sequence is TGTGCCAGCAGTCGTGGACAGGGGATACCCTACGAGCAGTACTTC. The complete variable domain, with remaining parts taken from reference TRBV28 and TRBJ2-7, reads DVKVTQSSRYLVKRTGEKVFLECVQDMDHENMFWYRQDPGLGLRLIYFSYDVKMKEKGDIPEGYSVSREKKERFSLILESASTNQTSMYLCASSRGQGIPYEQYFGPGTRLTVT.

CDR3 amino acids: CASSLDLAGGHQGTDTQYF. The CDR3 region has the DNA TGCGCCAGCAGCTTAGACCTAGCGGGAGGCCACCAGGGCACAGATACGCAGTATTTT. The V and J genes are TRBV5-1 and TRBJ2-3; 11 bases are shared with TRBD2. The CDR3 sequence is 19 residues long. The germline V gene has CDR1 SGHRS and CDR2 YFSETQ. Unmatched junction bases numbered 12, after V lost 2 bases and J lost 1 base.

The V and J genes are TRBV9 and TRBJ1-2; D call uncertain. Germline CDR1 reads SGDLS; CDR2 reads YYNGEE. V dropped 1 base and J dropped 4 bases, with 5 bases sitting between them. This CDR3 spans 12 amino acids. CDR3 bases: TGTGCCAGCAGCGTATCGGTCTATGGCTACACCTTC. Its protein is CASSVSVYGYTF.

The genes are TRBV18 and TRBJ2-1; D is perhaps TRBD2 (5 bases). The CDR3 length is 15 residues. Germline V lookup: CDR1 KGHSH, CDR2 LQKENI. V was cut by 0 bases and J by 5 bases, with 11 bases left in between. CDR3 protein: CASSPPGDRDNEQFF. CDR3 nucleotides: TGTGCCAGCTCACCACCGGGAGACCGGGACAATGAGCAGTTCTTC.

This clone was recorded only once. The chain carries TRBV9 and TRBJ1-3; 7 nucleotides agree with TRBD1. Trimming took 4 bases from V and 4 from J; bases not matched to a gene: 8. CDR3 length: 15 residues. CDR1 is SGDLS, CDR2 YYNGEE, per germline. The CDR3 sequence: CASSPVTGSGNTIYF. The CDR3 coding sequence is TGTGCCAGCAGCCCCGTGACAGGGTCCGGAAACACCATATATTTT.

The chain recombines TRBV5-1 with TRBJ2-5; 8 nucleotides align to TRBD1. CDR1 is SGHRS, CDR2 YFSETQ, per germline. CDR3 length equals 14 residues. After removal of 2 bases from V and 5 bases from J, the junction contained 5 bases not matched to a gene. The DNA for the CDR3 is TGCGCCAGCAGCTTATGGACAGGGTCGGAGACCCAGTACTTC. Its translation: CASSLWTGSETQYF.

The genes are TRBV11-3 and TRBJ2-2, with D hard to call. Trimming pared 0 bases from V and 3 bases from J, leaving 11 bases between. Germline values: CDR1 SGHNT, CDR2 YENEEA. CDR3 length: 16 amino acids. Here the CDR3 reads CASSLDGFRDTGELFF. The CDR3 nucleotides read TGTGCCAGCAGCTTAGACGGTTTCCGGGACACCGGGGAGCTGTTTTTT.

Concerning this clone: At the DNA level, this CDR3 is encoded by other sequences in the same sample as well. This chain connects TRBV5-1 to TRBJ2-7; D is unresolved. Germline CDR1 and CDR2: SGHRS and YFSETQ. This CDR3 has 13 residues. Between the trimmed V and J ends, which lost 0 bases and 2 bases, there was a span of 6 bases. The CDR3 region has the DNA TGCGCCAGCAGCTTGGCCGGTACCTACGAGCAGTACTTC. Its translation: CASSLAGTYEQYF.